This T cell receptor (beta chain) was captured by sequencing in a study of cytomegalovirus exposure and HLA in healthy donors. Findings of the study overall: Relative to equally common others, HLA-associated TCR beta chains showed greater clonal expansion in a later analysis. Most TCR sequences were rare, but some public TCRs occurred in many donors. Information on immune exposure was restricted to one variable (CMV serostatus). Follow-up analysis found HLA locus-dependent TCR association rates, highest for DRB1 and lowest for HLA-C.

As for this clone: Its cognate antigen is unknown.

V dropped 5 bases and J dropped 4 bases, with 21 bases sitting between them. Germline values: CDR1 SGHTA, CDR2 FQGNSA. The CDR3 is 16 amino acids. Primers: 60 Vbeta forward and 13 Jbeta reverse. The table came from immunoSEQ multiplex PCR; TCRdb's copy has only in-frame clones and leaves some out. The sample has some 150,000 clones, over 70% seen once; the top ten hold 6.8%. Sequenced: PBMCs. The V call is TRBV7-2, the J call TRBJ2-7; D is undetermined. This clonotype was obtained from a man aged 35 to 55 in good health and CMV-seropositive. CDR3 residues: CASSPQTRTLAYEQYF. The CDR3 nucleotides read TGTGCCAGCAGCCCCCAGACACGAACCCTCGCTTACGAGCAGTACTTC.